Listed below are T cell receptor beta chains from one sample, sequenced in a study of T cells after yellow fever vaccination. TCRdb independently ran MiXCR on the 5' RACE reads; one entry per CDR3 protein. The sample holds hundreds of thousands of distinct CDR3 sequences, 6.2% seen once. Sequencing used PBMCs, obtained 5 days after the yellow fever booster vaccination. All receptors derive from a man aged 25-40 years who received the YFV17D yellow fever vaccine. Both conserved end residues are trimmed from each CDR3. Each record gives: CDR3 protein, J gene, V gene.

CDR3: ASSLGLAGSFGDEQF; J: TRBJ2-1; V: TRBV7-6
CDR3: ASSLGLAGGPAKNIQY; J: TRBJ2-4; V: TRBV11-2
CDR3: ASSLGLQVYNEQF; J: TRBJ2-1; V: TRBV7-6
CDR3: ASGPRHGELF; J: TRBJ2-2; V: TRBV7-2
CDR3: ASSPLGSEAQY; J: TRBJ2-5; V: TRBV18
CDR3: SAPQGRRAAAEAF; J: TRBJ1-1; V: TRBV20-1
CDR3: ASSWELSNSGNTIY; J: TRBJ1-3; V: TRBV5-5
CDR3: SARDGRGANELF; J: TRBJ2-1; V: TRBV20-1
CDR3: ASSLGDRGLRGANVLT; J: TRBJ2-6; V: TRBV5-4
CDR3: ASSRSASGTTGELF; J: TRBJ2-2; V: TRBV4-2
CDR3: ASSYPLTGTTVAF; J: TRBJ1-1; V: TRBV6-2/TRBV6-3
CDR3: ASSESGGGNIQY; J: TRBJ2-4; V: TRBV25-1
CDR3: ASSFRREGSQY; J: TRBJ2-5; V: TRBV5-5
CDR3: ATSRQGTMDEQY; J: TRBJ2-7; V: TRBV18
CDR3: ASSHGLAGDMNEQF; J: TRBJ2-1; V: TRBV4-3
CDR3: ASSLNVGVGYNEQF; J: TRBJ2-1; V: TRBV5-6
CDR3: SALTGSHEQY; J: TRBJ2-7; V: TRBV29-1
CDR3: ASSVGQDGNTIY; J: TRBJ1-3; V: TRBV28
CDR3: AISVGDSVGETQY; J: TRBJ2-5; V: TRBV10-3
CDR3: ASREQGNQPQH; J: TRBJ1-5; V: TRBV2
CDR3: ATSDSLEPAETQY; J: TRBJ2-5; V: TRBV24-1
CDR3: ASSTTGAPYNEQF; J: TRBJ2-1; V: TRBV28
CDR3: ASSEVAGGSYNEQF; J: TRBJ2-1; V: TRBV2
CDR3: ASSQSVGGGRNTGELF; J: TRBJ2-2; V: TRBV23-1
CDR3: ASSQASGRFVGELF; J: TRBJ2-2; V: TRBV4-3
CDR3: SVRDNSNTEAF; J: TRBJ1-1; V: TRBV29-1